This T cell receptor (beta chain) stems from a study of blood T cell repertoires in COVID-19. Turning to the study itself: T cells, B-cell-depleted T cells, or PBMCs provided the cDNA or gDNA that served as material.

Per the original methods: Amplified reference gene primers provided the basis for estimating nucleated cell counts. Sequencing was performed with immunoSEQ multiplex PCR; in TCRdb, only in-frame clones are kept and a portion is missing. V and J calls and clone size are copied from that table; D and trimming were computed from the DNA. The sample holds around 89,000 clones; 70% to 90% are singletons and the top ten take under 9.5%. The length of the CDR3 is 14 residues. The V segment lost 3 bases and the J segment 4 bases; nucleotides outside the gene matches: 4. Germline CDR1 reads SGHDT; CDR2 reads YYEEEE.

The receptor comes from a man aged 45-60 years with acute or convalescent COVID-19. Source material: peripheral blood. The J gene is TRBJ1-2, the V gene TRBV5-6; 9 nucleotides agree with TRBD1. DNA of the CDR3: TGTGCCAGCAGCTGGGACAGGGAGGTCTATGGCTACACCTTC. It translates to CASSWDREVYGYTF.